This T cell receptor delta chain was sequenced for a study of gamma delta lymphoproliferative disorders and STAT genes listed by TCRdb under 2018. Concerning the study at large: Gamma-chain libraries were prepared from at least 50 ng of genomic DNA using the LymphoTrack Dx TCRG Assay. To confirm results, a couple of gamma-chain samples and all delta-chain samples were sequenced twice. Because no corresponding Invivoscribe delta assay was available, delta-chain libraries were prepared according to the standard operating procedure of the EuroClonality-NGS working group. Within a larger immunophenotypic and STAT-mutation study, TCR gamma and delta CDR3 repertoires were profiled by deep sequencing in Tgammadelta lymphoproliferative disease patients and healthy controls.

About this clone: The target of this receptor is not known. Translating this DNA gives a protein that differs at residue 11 from the TCRdb one, which belongs to a much larger clone; a read error is likely, and the protein shown is this translation.

For both patients and controls, peripheral blood mononuclear cells were isolated, and the genomic DNA from these cells was used for TCR sequencing. The control group consisted of about 23 healthy adult blood donors (median age around 68 years; 12 males and roughly 11 females) who were matched to the patients for age and sex. Both library methods used multiplex PCR with primers targeting conserved V and J regions of the TCR genes. Amplicons were purified, pooled and sequenced on an Illumina MiSeq platform. The published analysis was carried out like this. V(D)J alignment, clonotype assembly and translation were handled by MiXCR, while functionality assessment and CDR3 repertoire analyses were done with VDJtools. The IMGT definition of CDR3 was applied, and only productive sequences using functional genes were analyzed, with ORF genes and pseudogenes left out. A custom Python script searched for identical amino acid CDR3s of major clonotypes (frequency >=5%) across all patients and controls. A one-sided non-parametric Wilcoxon test was used to compare clonotype frequencies in patients versus controls. TCRdb called clones anew from the public reads via CATT; matching DNA rows were later pooled. These V and J calls originate from TCRdb's pipeline instead of the authors' own analysis. Counted in this sample were about 3,000 delta-chain clones; roughly 1.2% of them appeared once. In total, the top ten clones hold about 25% of the sample.

The CDR3 contains 16 residues, cysteine and phenylalanine counted. Just the 48-base CDR3 DNA is kept, in frame starting at base 1. According to the germline V gene, CDR1 reads GEAIGNYY and CDR2 reads EKD. Here V drops 0 bases and J drops 4 bases, and the junction holds 10 bases not matched to any gene. The paper's findings and limits, for the study overall: Nearly all major gamma and delta clonotypes of patients were found to be public, being shared with at least one healthy donor, and only a couple of gamma clonotypes were found to be private to disease. In whole-repertoire clustering, patient gamma repertoires grouped separately from healthy controls, whereas delta repertoires showed no separation between groups. The authors noted that NGS specificity may be reduced at low frequencies, so the public or private nature of leukemic clones needs confirmation. Leukemic cells were skewed toward terminal effectors, whereas control T cells likely spanned varied maturation stages, a difference potentially limiting comparisons between patients and controls.

The receptor's source is a human donor in good health. Specimen: blood. The V and J genes are TRDV2 and TRDJ1; the junction holds 7 bases that match TRDD3. CDR3 protein: CACDTVGGSYIDKLIF. The DNA reads TGTGCCTGTGACACCGTGGGGGGATCCTATATCGATAAACTCATCTTT.